This T cell receptor beta chain was recorded in a study of cytomegalovirus exposure and HLA in healthy donors. Overall study context: Roughly 77 million unique TCRs from HLA-typed donors made up an early data release.

The CDR3 runs to 15 residues. The V gene's germline CDR1 is SGHDT and CDR2 YYEEEE. The V and J ends lost 0 bases and 3 bases, in that order; junction bases with no gene match: 2. This clone was found once. Antigen specificity is unknown. General study points: Reports showed the classifier diagnosing cytomegalovirus status with high specificity and sensitivity. The investigators catalogued 164 TCR beta chains as cytomegalovirus-associated.

PCR employed 60 Vbeta and 13 Jbeta primers. This table comes from immunoSEQ multiplex PCR, and its TCRdb copy is limited to in-frame clones, with some not included. In the table there are fewer than 140,000 clones, around 76% of which are singletons. Healthy bone marrow donors made up the donors. This TCR was recovered from a woman between 50 and 59 years old in good health and CMV-seropositive. V gene TRBV5-6 combines with J gene TRBJ2-1, with 8 bases lining up with TRBD2. The specimen was PBMCs. Here the CDR3 DNA reads TGTGCCAGCAGCTTGGACCGGGGGGGCTACAATGAGCAGTTCTTC. Its translation: CASSLDRGGYNEQFF.